This T cell receptor beta chain appears in the sequencing data of a study of PD-1 blockade in classical Hodgkin lymphoma. Study-wide results and caveats: The authors have not defined what causes the repertoire differences, possibly disease activity or prior therapy.

For this clone: The antigen is unknown.

Time point of the sample: newly diagnosed, previously untreated cHL patient sample. Researchers used newly diagnosed, untreated classical Hodgkin lymphoma PBMCs for comparison. TCRdb's copy holds only in-frame clones and misses some; the assay was immunoSEQ multiplex PCR. The sample carries some 70,000 clones, about 93% recorded once. The V gene end was trimmed by 10 bases and the J gene end by 4 bases; junction bases not matched to a gene: 15. Germline V lookup: CDR1 LNHDA, CDR2 SQIVND (reference sequence). CDR3 length equals 16 residues. This receptor was identified in a human donor with classical Hodgkin lymphoma. Sequencing used peripheral blood mononuclear cells (PBMCs). The V and J genes are TRBV19 and TRBJ1-1; 10 bases are shared with TRBD1. The chain's CDR3 is CAIMGQGMNGGTEAFF. In DNA, the CDR3 is TGTGCCATCATGGGACAGGGGATGAACGGGGGCACTGAAGCTTTCTTT.